This T cell receptor beta chain came from a study of cytomegalovirus exposure and HLA in healthy donors. As concerns this clone: The antigen is unknown.

The study, taken as a whole, reports: A later look showed TCR association rates differing by HLA locus, highest for DRB1 and lowest for HLA-C.

V lost 2 bases to trimming and J lost 8 bases, with 13 bases between them. CDR1 MGHDK and CDR2 SYGVNS come from the germline V gene. This CDR3 has 15 amino acids. Both 60 Vbeta primers and 13 Jbeta primers went into the PCR. Sequencing was performed with immunoSEQ multiplex PCR; in TCRdb, only in-frame clones are kept and a portion is missing. The repertoire includes 150,000 to 200,000 clones, roughly 84% of them detected once, and approximately 0.26% sits in the top ten. This TCR was recovered from a boy between 10 and 17 years old in good health and CMV-seronegative. Source material: PBMCs. The rearrangement uses TRBV25-1 and TRBJ1-6, with D perhaps TRBD1 (5 bases). CDR3 sequence: CASSEGTDPYSPLHF. The CDR3 DNA follows: TGTGCCAGCAGTGAAGGGACTGACCCTTATTCACCCCTCCACTTT.